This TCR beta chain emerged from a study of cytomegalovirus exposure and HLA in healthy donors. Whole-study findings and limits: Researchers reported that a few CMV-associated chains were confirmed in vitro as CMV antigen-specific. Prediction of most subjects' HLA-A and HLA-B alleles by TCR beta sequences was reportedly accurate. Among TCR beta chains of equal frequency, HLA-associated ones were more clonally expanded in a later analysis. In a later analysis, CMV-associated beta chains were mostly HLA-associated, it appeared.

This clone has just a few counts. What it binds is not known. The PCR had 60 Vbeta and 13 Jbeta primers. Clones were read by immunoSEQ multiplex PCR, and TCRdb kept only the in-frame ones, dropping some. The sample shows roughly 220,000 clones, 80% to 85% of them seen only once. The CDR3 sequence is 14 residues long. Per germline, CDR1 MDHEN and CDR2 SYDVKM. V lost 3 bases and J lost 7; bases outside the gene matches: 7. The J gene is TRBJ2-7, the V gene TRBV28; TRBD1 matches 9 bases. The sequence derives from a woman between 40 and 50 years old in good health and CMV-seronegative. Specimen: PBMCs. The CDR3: CASSFFGQGREQYF. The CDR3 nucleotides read TGTGCCAGCAGTTTTTTCGGACAGGGGCGGGAGCAGTACTTC.